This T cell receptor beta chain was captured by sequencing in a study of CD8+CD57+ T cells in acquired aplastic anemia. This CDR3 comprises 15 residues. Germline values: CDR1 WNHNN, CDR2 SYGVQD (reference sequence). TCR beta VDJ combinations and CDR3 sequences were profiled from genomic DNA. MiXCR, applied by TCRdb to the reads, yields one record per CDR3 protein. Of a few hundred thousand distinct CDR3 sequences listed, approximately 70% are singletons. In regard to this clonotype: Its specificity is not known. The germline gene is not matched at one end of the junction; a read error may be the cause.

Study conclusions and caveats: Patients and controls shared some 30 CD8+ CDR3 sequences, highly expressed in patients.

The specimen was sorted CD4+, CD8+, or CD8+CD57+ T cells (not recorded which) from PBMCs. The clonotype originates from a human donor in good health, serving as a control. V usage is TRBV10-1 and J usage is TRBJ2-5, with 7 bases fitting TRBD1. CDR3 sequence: CASSEVRGQLSPQFF. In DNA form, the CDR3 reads TGCGCCAGCAGTGAAGTAAGGGGACAGTTGAGTCCGCAGTTTTTT.